The 19 T cell receptor beta chains listed next were all sequenced from one sample in a study of T-cell memory formation after mild COVID-19. Using its own MiXCR run on the 5' RACE reads, TCRdb lists one record per CDR3 protein. The sample carries approximately 290,000 distinct CDR3 sequences, approximately 16% recorded once. The sample consisted of PBMCs or a T cell subset sorted from them (not recorded which). Receptors were obtained from a young man who had mild COVID-19 (a few samples of this study predate the infection). Cell type and time point are not known.

This clonotype has more than one count but fewer than ten. J is TRBJ1-3 and V is TRBV5-5, with D perhaps TRBD1 (6 bases). CDR1 is SGHKS and CDR2 is YYEKEE in the germline V gene (reference sequence). The V end was cut by 7 bases, the J end by 3 bases, with 20 bases between. The CDR3 extends over 16 amino acids. CDR3 region: CASGRQATMFGNTIYF. Here the CDR3 DNA reads TGTGCCAGCGGCCGACAGGCAACGATGTTTGGAAACACCATATATTTT.

This clonotype showed up many times. The chain links TRBV18 to TRBJ2-7; D is perhaps TRBD2 (5 bases). Germline CDR1 KGHSH, CDR2 LQKENI. V lost 3 bases and J 4 bases, leaving 13 bases between the germline ends. The CDR3 spans 14 residues. Written as DNA, the CDR3 is TGTGCCAGCTCACCGGCGGGCACCGCTTACGAGCAGTACTTC. Encoded protein: CASSPAGTAYEQYF.

This chain joins TRBV6-5 and TRBJ1-6; a possible D gene is TRBD1 (5 bases). The germline V and J ends were trimmed by 2 bases and 10 bases, with 12 bases remaining between them. The germline V gene has CDR1 MNHEY and CDR2 SVGAGI. CDR3 size: 14 residues. CDR3 in DNA: TGTGCCAGCAGTTACGTTCAGGGAGAATCACCCCTCCACTTT. It is translated as CASSYVQGESPLHF.

This clonotype appeared a few times. CDR3 DNA: TGTGCCAGCAGCGGTAGACTAGCGGGCATGGTAGGGGAGACCCAGTACTTC. Translating gives CASSGRLAGMVGETQYF. The chain uses TRBV7-9 and TRBJ2-5; 10 bases match TRBD2. Germline CDR1 is SEHNR and CDR2 is FQNEAQ (reference sequence). Trimming removed 5 bases from V and 5 bases from J; junction bases left unmatched: 14. The CDR3 spans 17 residues.

This clonotype was found many times. One junction end does not reproduce the germline sequence, and a read error may be involved. The chain employs TRBV12-3 or TRBV12-4 and TRBJ1-1, with D unclear. This CDR3 has 12 residues. This CDR3 is CASSLGNTEAFF. In DNA, the CDR3 is TGTGCCAGCAGCTTAGGGAACACTGAAGCTTTCTTT.

This clonotype was detected a few times. The chain uses TRBV5-1 and TRBJ1-1, with 7 positions matching TRBD1. The V gene end was trimmed by 1 base and the J gene end by 5 bases; junction bases not matched to a gene: 8. Germline CDR1 reads SGHRS; CDR2 reads YFSETQ. The CDR3 has 15 amino acids. The CDR3 spells CASSLRTGGATEAFF. DNA for the CDR3: TGCGCCAGCAGCTTGAGGACAGGTGGGGCAACTGAAGCTTTCTTT.

The chain joins TRBV6-2 or TRBV6-3 to TRBJ1-2, with TRBD1 identical over 8 bases. In germline, CDR1 is MNHEY, CDR2 SVGEGT. There are 13 residues in the CDR3. V shed 8 bases and J 8 bases; nucleotides not matched to a gene: 10. CDR3 protein: CASVGQGAEGYTF. The CDR3 DNA sequence: TGTGCCAGCGTGGGCCAGGGGGCAGAAGGCTACACCTTC.

This clonotype was recorded at least ten times. CDR3 in DNA: TGTGCCAGCAGTTTAACAGGGGCCACCTACGAGCAGTACTTC. This translates into CASSLTGATYEQYF. The chain couples TRBV7-9 to TRBJ2-7; 7 positions agree with TRBD1. Per germline, CDR1 SEHNR and CDR2 FQNEAQ (reference sequence). V lost 6 bases to trimming and J lost 2 bases; unmatched junction nucleotides: 7. The CDR3 loop spans 14 amino acids.

This clonotype showed up just a few times. The J gene is TRBJ2-5, the V gene TRBV6-5; D gene unclear. Looked up from germline, CDR1 is MNHEY and CDR2 is SVGAGI. The V end lost 0 bases, the J end lost 0 bases, and 8 bases lay between the germline ends. This CDR3 comprises 15 residues. DNA for the CDR3: TGTGCCAGCAGTTACTCTCTGGCAGACCAAGAGACCCAGTACTTC. Translation: CASSYSLADQETQYF.

The chain employs TRBV12-3 or TRBV12-4 and TRBJ2-1; 8 nucleotides match TRBD2. J lost 7 bases, V lost 3 bases, and 5 bases had no gene match. The CDR3 loop spans 14 amino acids. The CDR3 loop reads CASSFGGAQNEQFF. The CDR3, as DNA: TGTGCCAGCAGTTTCGGGGGGGCGCAGAATGAGCAGTTCTTC.

The chain has TRBV9 and TRBJ2-5; D possibly corresponds to TRBD2 (5 bases). Trimming took off 0 bases at V and 3 bases at J, with 15 bases between the two ends. Germline V gives CDR1 SGDLS, CDR2 YYNGEE. CDR3 length equals 16 residues. Here the CDR3 DNA reads TGTGCCAGCAGCGTAGCAGGATCCTTCGGGGAAGAGACCCAGTACTTC. Its translation is CASSVAGSFGEETQYF.

The rearrangement links TRBV4-3 to TRBJ2-3, with D unresolved. The CDR3 is 13 amino acids. Germline V gives CDR1 LGHNA, CDR2 YSLEER. V lost 2 bases to trimming and J lost 7 bases, with 10 bases between them. The CDR3 coding sequence is TGCGCCAGCAGCCAAACGAGGTCCAATACGCAGTATTTT. Encoded protein: CASSQTRSNTQYF.

This clonotype was seen at least ten times. V usage is TRBV11-2 and J usage is TRBJ2-1, with TRBD2 matching 7 bases. Germline V gene data show CDR1 as SGHAT and CDR2 as FQNNGV. CDR3 length: 14 amino acids. J was trimmed by 4 bases and V by 3 bases; bases with no gene match: 3. The CDR3 nucleotides are TGTGCCAGCAGCTTGAGCGGGGTTTACAATGAGCAGTTCTTC. Its translation is CASSLSGVYNEQFF.

The CDR3 is CASSPGGPLRETQYF. The CDR3 nucleotides are TGTGCCAGCAGCCCCGGTGGGCCGCTGCGGGAGACCCAGTACTTC. This rearrangement joins TRBV7-2 to TRBJ2-5; no firm D call. Germline V gene lookup returns CDR1 SGHTA and CDR2 FQGNSA. V lost 5 bases and J lost 5, with 18 bases in between. This CDR3 is built from 15 residues.

This clonotype was seen a few times. The rearrangement joins TRBV2 to TRBJ1-6, with 8 bases fitting TRBD1. CDR1 and CDR2 from the germline V gene are SNHLY and FYNNEI. Trimming took 4 bases from V and 5 from J; bases not matched to a gene: 4. The CDR3 extends over 15 amino acids. The CDR3 is CASSVSGGHNSPLHF. In nucleotides, the CDR3 is TGTGCCAGCAGTGTTTCAGGGGGCCATAATTCACCCCTCCACTTT.

The V call is TRBV20-1, the J call TRBJ1-4; D perhaps matches TRBD1 (5 bases). Germline-derived CDR1 and CDR2 are DFQATT and SNEGSKA (reference sequence). Trimming removed 3 bases at V and 5 bases at J, with 10 bases between. There are 13 residues in the CDR3. As DNA, the CDR3 is TGCAGTGCTAGTCGGGGACCAAATGAAAAACTGTTTTTT. This translates into CSASRGPNEKLFF.

At least ten counts were recorded for this clonotype. V gene TRBV12-3 or TRBV12-4 combines with J gene TRBJ1-3; 9 positions match TRBD1. The V and J ends lost 5 bases and 2 bases, in that order; junction bases with no gene match: 1. The CDR3 length is 14 residues. CDR3 coding DNA: TGTGCCAGCAGTCGGACAGGGGCTGGAAACACCATATATTTT. It translates to CASSRTGAGNTIYF.

This clonotype occurred a few times. The CDR3 here is CASSPMGISGGGQETQYF. The DNA of the CDR3 is TGTGCCAGCAGCCCCATGGGGATTAGCGGGGGGGGCCAAGAGACCCAGTACTTC. The chain couples TRBV7-2 to TRBJ2-5; 11 bases align to TRBD2. Per germline, CDR1 SGHTA and CDR2 FQGNSA. This CDR3 has 18 amino acids. V lost 5 bases, J lost 1 base, and 12 bases stayed unmatched.

The rearrangement joins TRBV11-2 to TRBJ1-6, with a possible D match to TRBD1 (6 bases). Trimming shortened V by 5 bases and J by 0 bases, and 17 bases separated the two germline ends. Per germline, CDR1 SGHAT and CDR2 FQNNGV. The CDR3 is made up of 18 amino acids. For the CDR3, the DNA is TGTGCCAGCAGCCCACGGGGGCCAGATCACTCCTATAATTCACCCCTCCACTTT. This codes for CASSPRGPDHSYNSPLHF. The full variable domain, its missing parts supplied by reference TRBV11-2 and TRBJ1-6, is EAGVAQSPRYKIIEKRQSVAFWCNPISGHATLYWYQQILGQGPKLLIQFQNNGVVDDSQLPKDRFSAERLKGVDSTLKIQPAKLEDSAVYLCASSPRGPDHSYNSPLHFGNGTRLTVT.